This T cell receptor beta chain was recovered during a study of blood T cells in healthy people across ages. Next came a second PCR, run for about 7 to 12 cycles, which used a sample-barcoded 5' primer along with a J-beta primer mix. Each CDR3 protein is one row after TCRdb ran MiXCR on the 5' RACE reads. The data contain approximately 730,000 distinct CDR3 sequences, 43% of them singletons. Roughly 10 milliliters of peripheral blood were drawn from each donor. With 5 bases clipped from V and 4 bases from J, the junction kept 7 bases outside the gene matches. Germline V gene data show CDR1 as SGHNT and CDR2 as YENEEA. The CDR3 loop spans 15 amino acids.

This receptor was identified in a woman aged 55-70 years in good health. The V and J genes are TRBV11-3 and TRBJ2-5; TRBD1 matches at 10 bases. Sequencing used blood. CDR3 in amino acids: CASSLGTGDLETQYF. The CDR3 region has the DNA TGTGCCAGCAGCCTAGGGACAGGGGATTTAGAGACCCAGTACTTC. Using reference TRBV11-3 and TRBJ2-5 for the parts outside the CDR3, the full variable domain is EAGVVQSPRYKIIEKKQPVAFWCNPISGHNTLYWYLQNLGQGPELLIRYENEEAVDDSQLPKDRFSAERLKGVDSTLKIQPAELGDSAVYLCASSLGTGDLETQYFGPGTRLLVL.